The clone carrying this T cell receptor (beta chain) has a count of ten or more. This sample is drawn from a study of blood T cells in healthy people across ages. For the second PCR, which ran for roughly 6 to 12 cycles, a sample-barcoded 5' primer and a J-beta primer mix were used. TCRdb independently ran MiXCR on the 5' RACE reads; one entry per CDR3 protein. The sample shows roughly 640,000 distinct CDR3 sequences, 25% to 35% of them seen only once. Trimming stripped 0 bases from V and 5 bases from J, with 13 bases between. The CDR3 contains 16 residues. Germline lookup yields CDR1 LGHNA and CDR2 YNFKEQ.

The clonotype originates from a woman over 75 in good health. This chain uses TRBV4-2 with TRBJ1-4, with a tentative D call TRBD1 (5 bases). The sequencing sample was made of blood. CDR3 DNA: TGTGCCAGCAGCCAAGATTTCACGGGGGGGAATGAAAAACTGTTTTTT. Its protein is CASSQDFTGGNEKLFF.